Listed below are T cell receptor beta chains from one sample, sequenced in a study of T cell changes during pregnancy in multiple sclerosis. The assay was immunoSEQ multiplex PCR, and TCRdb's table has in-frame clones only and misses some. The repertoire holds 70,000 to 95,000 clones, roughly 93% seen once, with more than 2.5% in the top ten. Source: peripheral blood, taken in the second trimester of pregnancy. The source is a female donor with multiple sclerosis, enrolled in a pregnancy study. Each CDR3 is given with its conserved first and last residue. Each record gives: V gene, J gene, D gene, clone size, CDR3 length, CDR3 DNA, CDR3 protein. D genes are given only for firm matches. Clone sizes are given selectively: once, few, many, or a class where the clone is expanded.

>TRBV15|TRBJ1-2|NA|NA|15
TGTGCCACCAGCCGACGAACCGGGAATCCCTATGGCTACACCTTC
CATSRRTGNPYGYTF
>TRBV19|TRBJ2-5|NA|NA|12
TGTGCCAGTCATGGGGGGGCCGGGACCCAGTACTTC
CASHGGAGTQYF
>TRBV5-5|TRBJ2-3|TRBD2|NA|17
TGTGCCAGCAGCTTGCCGCTAGCGGGGGGGCCAGGGGATACGCAGTATTTT
CASSLPLAGGPGDTQYF
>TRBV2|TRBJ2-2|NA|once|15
TGTGCCAGCAGTGAAACGGCGGGGATAAGAGGGGAGCTGTTTTTT
CASSETAGIRGELFF
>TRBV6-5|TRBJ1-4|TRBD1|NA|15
TGTGCCAGCAGTTACACGGGACAGCAGGGTGAAAAACTGTTTTTT
CASSYTGQQGEKLFF
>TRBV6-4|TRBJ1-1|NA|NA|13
TGTGCCAGCAGTGTGGAGCAGAACACTGAAGCTTTCTTT
CASSVEQNTEAFF
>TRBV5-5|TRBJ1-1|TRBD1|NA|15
TGTGCCAGCAGCTTGGTGGGACAGGGTCACACTGAAGCTTTCTTT
CASSLVGQGHTEAFF
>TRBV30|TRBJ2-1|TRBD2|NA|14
TGTGCCTGGAGGCGGCTGGGACTAGCTGATGAGCAGTTCTTC
CAWRRLGLADEQFF
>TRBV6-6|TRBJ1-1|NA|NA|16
TGTGCCAGCAGTTACCCGGGGGAATTCTCGAACACTGAAGCTTTCTTT
CASSYPGEFSNTEAFF
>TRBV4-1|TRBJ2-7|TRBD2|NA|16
TGCGCCAGCAGCCAAGAGTTTCCGGGAGGATCCTACGAGCAGTACTTC
CASSQEFPGGSYEQYF
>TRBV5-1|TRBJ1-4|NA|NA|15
TGCGCCAGCAGCTTGGCCGGGGGGGAGGGTGAAAAACTGTTTTTT
CASSLAGGEGEKLFF
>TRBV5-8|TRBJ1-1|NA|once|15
TGTGCCAGCAGCTTGGAGGTGGGGGCGCGGGCTGAAGCTTTCTTT
CASSLEVGARAEAFF
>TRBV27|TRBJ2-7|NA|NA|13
TGTGCCAGCCCAATTCAGGGGACGGGGGAGCAGTACTTC
CASPIQGTGEQYF
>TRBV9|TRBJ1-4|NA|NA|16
TGTGCCAGCAGCGTAGGGGGTCGGGGGACTAATGAAAAACTGTTTTTT
CASSVGGRGTNEKLFF
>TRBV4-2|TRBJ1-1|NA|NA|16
TGTGCCAGCAGCCGATTAGCCGGGGGACCTCACACTGAAGCTTTCTTT
CASSRLAGGPHTEAFF
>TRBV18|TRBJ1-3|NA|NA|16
TGTGCCAGCTCACCAAGTTCGCGGGGCACTGGAAACACCATATATTTT
CASSPSSRGTGNTIYF
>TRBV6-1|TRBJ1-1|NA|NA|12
TGTGCCAGCAGTGAAGAATTCATTGAAGCTTTCTTT
CASSEEFIEAFF
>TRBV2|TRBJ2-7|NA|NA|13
TGTGCCGGTTCATCGTCAGACTCCTACGAGCAGTACTTC
CAGSSSDSYEQYF
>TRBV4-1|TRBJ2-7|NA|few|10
TGCGCCACCCTCCCCAGGGCCGGGTACTTC
CATLPRAGYF
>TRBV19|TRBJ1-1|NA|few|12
TGTGCCAGTAGCCCCCACTACGGTGAAGCTTTCTTT
CASSPHYGEAFF
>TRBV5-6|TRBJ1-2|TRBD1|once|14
TGTGCCAGCAGCTCACGGGACAGGTCCTATGGCTACACCTTC
CASSSRDRSYGYTF
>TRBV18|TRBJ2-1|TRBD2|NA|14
TGTGCCAGCTCACCTGCGGGGGTTAACAATGAGCAGTTCTTC
CASSPAGVNNEQFF
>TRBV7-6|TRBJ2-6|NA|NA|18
TGTGCCAGCAGCCCTTTGGGCCAAGTGTACTCTGGGGCCAACGTCCTGACTTTC
CASSPLGQVYSGANVLTF
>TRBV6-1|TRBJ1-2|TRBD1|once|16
TGTGCCAGCAGTGAAGCCCGGGGACAGGGGCGCTCTGGCTACACCTTC
CASSEARGQGRSGYTF
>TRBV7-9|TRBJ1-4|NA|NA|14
TGTGCCAGCAGCTTCGAGGGTATCGGTGAAAAACTGTTTTTT
CASSFEGIGEKLFF
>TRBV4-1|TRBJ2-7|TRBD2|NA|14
TGCGCCAGCAGCCGAGCGGGGGGCGCCTACGAGCAGTACTTC
CASSRAGGAYEQYF
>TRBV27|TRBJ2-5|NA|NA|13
TGTGCCAGCAGTGCTACAGGTACAGAGACCCAGTACTTC
CASSATGTETQYF
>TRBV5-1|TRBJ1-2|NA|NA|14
TGCGCCAGCAGCCCAGGACAGAGCCACTATGGCTACACCTTC
CASSPGQSHYGYTF
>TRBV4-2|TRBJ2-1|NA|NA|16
TGTGCCAGCAGCCAGAGGGGAGGTCCCCTCTACAATGAGCAGTTCTTC
CASSQRGGPLYNEQFF
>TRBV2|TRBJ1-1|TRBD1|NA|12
TGTGCCAGCAGTGTGGCAGGGGGGTGGGCTTTCTTT
CASSVAGGWAFF
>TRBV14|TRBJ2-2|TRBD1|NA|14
TGTGCCAGCAGCCTATGGACAGGGGCCGGGGAGCTGTTTTTT
CASSLWTGAGELFF
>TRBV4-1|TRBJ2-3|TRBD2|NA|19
TGCGCCAGCAGCCAAGGGTTTGGACTAGCGGGGGGGATCACAGATACGCAGTATTTT
CASSQGFGLAGGITDTQYF
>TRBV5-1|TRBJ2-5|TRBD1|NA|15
TGCGCCAGCAGCTGGAATCAGGGGGCTCAAGAGACCCAGTACTTC
CASSWNQGAQETQYF
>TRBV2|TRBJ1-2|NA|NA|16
TGTGCCAGCAGTGGCGGTGGAGCTTTTCCGACTAATGGCTACACCTTC
CASSGGGAFPTNGYTF
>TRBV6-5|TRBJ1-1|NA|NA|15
TGTGCCAGCAGTTACTCGGGGGGGCGGAACACTGAAGCTTTCTTT
CASSYSGGRNTEAFF
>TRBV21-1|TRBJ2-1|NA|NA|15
TGTGCCAGCAGCACCGAGCGGGGGGGCCTTAGGGAGCAGTTCTTC
CASSTERGGLREQFF
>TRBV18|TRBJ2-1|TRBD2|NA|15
TGTGCCAGCTCACCTCTACCTAGCGGGAATAGTGAGCAGTTCTTC
CASSPLPSGNSEQFF
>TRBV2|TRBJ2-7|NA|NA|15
TGTGCCAGCAGCCCGTCGGATTTTTCAGGCTACGAGCAGTACTTC
CASSPSDFSGYEQYF
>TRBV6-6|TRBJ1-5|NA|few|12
TGTGCCAGCAGTTCCAGGGGACAGCCCCAGCATTTT
CASSSRGQPQHF
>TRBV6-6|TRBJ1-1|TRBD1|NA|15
TGTGCCAGCAGTTCGACAGGGCGGGCGAACACTGAAGCTTTCTTT
CASSSTGRANTEAFF
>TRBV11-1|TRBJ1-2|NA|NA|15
TGTGCCAGCAGCTTTATAGGGGCGGACCACTATGGCTACACCTTC
CASSFIGADHYGYTF